The text below deals with one T cell receptor (beta chain). Its target is unknown. Patients chosen for sequencing had shown CD8+CD57+ cell expansion by flow cytometry. Among the patients, none had received any therapy at the time of blood sampling. The use of genomic DNA as template underpinned the TCR beta VDJ and CDR3 profiling. TCRdb ran MiXCR on the reads and lists one entry per CDR3 protein. The sample consists of 150,000 to 200,000 distinct CDR3 sequences, around 48% of them appearing once. These data are taken from a study of CD8+CD57+ T cells in acquired aplastic anemia. Study overall: Sorted cells (CD4+ and CD8+) yielded DNA amounts that averaged approximately 2.9 ug.

The CDR3 sequence is 17 residues long. V shed 0 bases, J shed 2 bases, and the junction held 7 bases outside the gene matches. Per the germline V gene, CDR1 is SGHTA and CDR2 is FQGTGA. Study results and caveats: Significance was not reached for CD8+ Simpson's diversity between patients and controls. Overlapping CD8+ CDR3 repertoires of patients and controls contained nearly 30 shared sequences.

The clonotype was recovered from a human donor with aplastic anemia. The chain has TRBV7-3 and TRBJ2-3, with TRBD2 matching over 8 bases. The specimen was sorted CD4+, CD8+, or CD8+CD57+ T cells (not recorded which) from PBMCs. The CDR3 here is CASSLTGSGGFTDTQYF. The CDR3 nucleotides are TGTGCCAGCAGCTTAACAGGATCGGGGGGGTTCACAGATACGCAGTATTTT.